The TCR beta chain under discussion was sequenced for a study of glioma-infiltrating T cells after dendritic cell vaccination. Study summary: Patients had newly diagnosed or recurrent glioblastoma and received dendritic cell vaccines. Between the early 2000s and the early 2010s, patients got autologous tumor lysate-pulsed dendritic cell vaccines.

Measured with immunoSEQ multiplex PCR; TCRdb has only the in-frame clones, and not every one. The sample includes approximately 99,000 clones, around 80% seen only once; the top ten take 5% to 7%. Time point reported: after dendritic cell vaccination, including at tumor progression/relapse. Patients had residual fresh-frozen tumor tissue and more than two years of survival data. The CDR3 totals 12 residues. The V end was cut by 5 bases, the J end by 10 bases, with 12 bases between. Germline V gene sequence: CDR1 GTSNPN, CDR2 SVGIG (reference sequence). The TCR originated in a human donor with glioblastoma. The chain recombines TRBV30 with TRBJ1-6; a weak D match, TRBD1 (5 bases). Specimen: blood, collected after dendritic cell vaccination. The CDR3 here is CAWCRVGSPLHF. DNA of the CDR3: TGTGCCTGGTGCAGGGTCGGATCACCCCTCCACTTT.